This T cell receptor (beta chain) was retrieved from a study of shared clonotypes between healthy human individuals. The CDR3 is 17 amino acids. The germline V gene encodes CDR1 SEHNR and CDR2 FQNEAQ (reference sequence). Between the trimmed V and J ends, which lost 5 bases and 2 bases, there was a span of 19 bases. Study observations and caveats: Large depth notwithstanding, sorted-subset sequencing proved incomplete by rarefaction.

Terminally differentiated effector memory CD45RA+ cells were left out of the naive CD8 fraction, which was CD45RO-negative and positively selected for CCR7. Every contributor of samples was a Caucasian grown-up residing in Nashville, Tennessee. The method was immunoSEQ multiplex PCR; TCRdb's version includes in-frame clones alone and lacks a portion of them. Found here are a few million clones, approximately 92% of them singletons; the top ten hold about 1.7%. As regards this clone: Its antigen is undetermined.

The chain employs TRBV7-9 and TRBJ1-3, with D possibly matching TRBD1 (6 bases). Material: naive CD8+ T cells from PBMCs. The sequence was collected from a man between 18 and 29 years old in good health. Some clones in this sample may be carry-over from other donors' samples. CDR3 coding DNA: TGTGCCAGCAGCCATAAGTCGGGGGCTCAGACTGGAAACACCATATATTTT. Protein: CASSHKSGAQTGNTIYF.